This record concerns one T cell receptor beta chain sequence. What it binds is unknown. These data come from a study of T cells after yellow fever vaccination. The CDR3 sequence is 14 residues long. Germline lookup yields CDR1 MNHEY and CDR2 SMNVEV (reference sequence). Trimming took off 6 bases at V and 4 bases at J, with 12 bases between the two ends. Study-wide results and caveats: The booster response re-showed most primary clones: 96% CD4, more than 70% CD8.

TCRdb recomputed calls from the 5' RACE reads with MiXCR, one row per CDR3 protein. This table holds about 340,000 distinct CDR3 sequences, under 15% found once. This specimen consisted of CD4+ T cells sorted from PBMCs, obtained 15 days after the yellow fever booster vaccination. The J gene is TRBJ1-4, the V gene TRBV27; D is undetermined. The TCR comes from a young man who received the YFV17D yellow fever vaccine. The CDR3 protein is CASSLRQINEKLFF. The DNA for the CDR3 is TGTGCCAGCAGCCTTAGACAAATTAATGAAAAACTGTTTTTT.